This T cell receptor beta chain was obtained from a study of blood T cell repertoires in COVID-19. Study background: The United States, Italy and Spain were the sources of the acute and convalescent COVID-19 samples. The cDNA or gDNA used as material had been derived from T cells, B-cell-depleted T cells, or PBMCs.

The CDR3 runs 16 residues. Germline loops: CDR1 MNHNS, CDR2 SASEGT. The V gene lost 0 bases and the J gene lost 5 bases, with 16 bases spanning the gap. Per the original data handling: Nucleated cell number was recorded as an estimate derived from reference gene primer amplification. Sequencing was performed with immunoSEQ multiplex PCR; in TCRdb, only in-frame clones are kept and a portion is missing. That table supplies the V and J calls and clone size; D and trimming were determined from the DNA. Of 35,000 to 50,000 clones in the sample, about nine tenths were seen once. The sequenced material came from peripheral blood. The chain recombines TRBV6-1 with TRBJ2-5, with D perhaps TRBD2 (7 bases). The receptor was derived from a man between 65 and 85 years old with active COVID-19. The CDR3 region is CASSEAYGGAGETQYF. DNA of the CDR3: TGTGCCAGCAGTGAAGCGTATGGGGGGGCGGGTGAGACCCAGTACTTC.